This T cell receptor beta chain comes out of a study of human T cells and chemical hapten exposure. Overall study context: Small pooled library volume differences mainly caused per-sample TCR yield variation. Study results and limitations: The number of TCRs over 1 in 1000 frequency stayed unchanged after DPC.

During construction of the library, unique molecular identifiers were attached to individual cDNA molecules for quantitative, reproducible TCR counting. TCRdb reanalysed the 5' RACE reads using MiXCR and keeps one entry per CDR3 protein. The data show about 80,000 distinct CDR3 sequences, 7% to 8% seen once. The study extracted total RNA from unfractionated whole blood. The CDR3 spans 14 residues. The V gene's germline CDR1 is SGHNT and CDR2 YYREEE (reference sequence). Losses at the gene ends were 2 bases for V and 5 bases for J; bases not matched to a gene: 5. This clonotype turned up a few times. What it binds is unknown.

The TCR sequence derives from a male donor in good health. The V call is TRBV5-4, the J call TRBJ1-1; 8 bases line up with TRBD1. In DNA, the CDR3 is TGTGCCAGCAGCTTCGGCAGGGGGCAAACTGAAGCTTTCTTT. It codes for CASSFGRGQTEAFF.